This TCR beta chain was obtained from a study of T cell responses to AZD1222 COVID-19 vaccine. Study results and limitations: Nearly half of spike-specific TCRs reportedly go after variant regions that carry no mutations. An increase in Spike-specific TCR breadth and depth was observed after two AZD1222 doses. Spike-wide vaccine-associated CD4 TCRs dominated at 160-218 and 743-854. Repertoire sampling was restricted to post-peak T cell response timepoints.

Libraries were prepared by immunoSEQ multiplex PCR; TCRdb keeps only in-frame clonotypes and omits some of them. In the table there are some 120,000 clones, 90% of which are singletons. With respect to this clone: Its antigen is currently unknown.

The material was peripheral blood, obtained 28 days after the second dose of the MenACWY control vaccine. This sequence was found in an adult who received the MenACWY meningococcal vaccine as a control.

CDR3 loop: CASNTGGTNGYTF. DNA of the CDR3: TGTGCCAGCAATACAGGGGGTACGAATGGCTACACCTTC. V gene TRBV12-3 or TRBV12-4 combines with J gene TRBJ1-2; 8 positions match TRBD1. J was trimmed by 6 bases and V by 7 bases; bases with no gene match: 7. The CDR3 spans 13 residues.